This T cell receptor beta chain emerged from a study of CD8+ T cells in alopecia areata. Cell sorting was applied to PBMCs, and CD4+ and CD8+ T cells were collected. Worth noting for this clone: Its antigen remains unknown.

Findings and limits, study-wide: Patients showed less clear TCR sequence sharing than mice, possibly partly because of HLA diversity. Higher clonality and more expanded CD8+ clones appeared in lesional than normal scalp. Scalp samples also contribute reads from the resident alphabeta T cells found in normal skin.

Germline-derived CDR1 and CDR2 are LGHNA and YNFKEQ. This CDR3 comprises 16 residues. V lost 1 base and J lost 4, with 17 bases in between. cDNA serving as the sequencing template came from extracted, reverse transcribed RNA. The protocol was immunoSEQ multiplex PCR, while the TCRdb copy is restricted to in-frame clones and leaves out a portion. The table records under 130,000 clones, around 50% of them present only once. The sequenced sample was CD4+ T cells sorted from blood. The chain has TRBV4-2 and TRBJ2-7; D is possibly TRBD1 (6 bases). This clonotype was sampled from a human donor in good health. The CDR3 nucleotides read TGTGCCAGCAGCCAAGGGGTACAGGGAACGCGGTACGAGCAGTACTTC. This gives the protein CASSQGVQGTRYEQYF.